The rows below give T cell receptor beta chains drawn from one sample of a study of CD4 T cells in relation to SARS-CoV-2 and coronaviruses. Only in-frame clones appear in the TCRdb table, and some are missing; sequencing was by immunoSEQ multiplex PCR. Counted here are about 55,000 clones, roughly 88% occurring once; the ten biggest clones make up around 1.3%. The sequenced sample was memory CD4+ T cells from PBMCs. Receptors were obtained from a human donor in good health. Both conserved end residues are part of each CDR3. The order of the fields is J gene, clone size, V gene, D gene, CDR3 DNA, CDR3 protein. A D gene is named only where the DNA matches it firmly. Clone size is stated in some rows and not others, as once, few, many or a class when expanded.

TRBJ1-5,-,TRBV6-5,-,TGTGCCAGCAGTTACACCCAGGGAGGTCAGCCCCAGCATTTT,CASSYTQGGQPQHF
TRBJ2-1,-,TRBV5-1,-,TGCGCCAGCAGCTTGTCTGGGTCCAGCAATGAGCAGTTCTTC,CASSLSGSSNEQFF
TRBJ2-3,-,TRBV21-1,-,TGTGCCAGCAGCAAAAAAGTCGGCAGGGGCGACCGCACAGATACGCAGTATTTT,CASSKKVGRGDRTDTQYF
TRBJ2-1,-,TRBV7-3,TRBD2,TGTGCCAGCAGCCCCGGGGCGCGGGAGCGGGATGAGCAGTTCTTC,CASSPGARERDEQFF
TRBJ2-6,-,TRBV27,TRBD1,TGTGCCAGCAGTTTATCAAGGGCCAGGGGGCCTGGGGCCAACGTCCTGACTTTC,CASSLSRARGPGANVLTF
TRBJ2-4,-,TRBV2,-,TGTGCCAGCAGTGACGAACAGGTGGCGAACATTCAGTACTTC,CASSDEQVANIQYF
TRBJ1-3,-,TRBV28,-,TGTGCCAGCTTCGCCGGGACAACGGGAAACACCATATATTTT,CASFAGTTGNTIYF
TRBJ2-7,once,TRBV28,-,TGTGCCAGCCTCGACCGTTGGGGCCCGCCAAGCTCCTACGAGCAGTACTTC,CASLDRWGPPSSYEQYF
TRBJ1-3,-,TRBV18,-,TGTGCCAGCTCACCACCCTATGCCTCCGGAAACACCATATATTTT,CASSPPYASGNTIYF
TRBJ1-2,-,TRBV3-1/TRBV3-2,-,TGTGCCAGCAGCCGGCAGGGGTGGGGCTACACCTTC,CASSRQGWGYTF
TRBJ2-1,-,TRBV29-1,TRBD2,TGCAGCGTTGAAGGACTAGCGGGAACCGAGCAGTTCTTC,CSVEGLAGTEQFF
TRBJ1-2,-,TRBV27,-,TGTGCCAGCAGGGGGGAAAGATATGGCTACACCTTC,CASRGERYGYTF
TRBJ1-4,-,TRBV28,-,TGTGCCAGCAGTTCGGGGGCGGCAACTAATGAAAAACTGTTTTTT,CASSSGAATNEKLFF
TRBJ2-3,-,TRBV30,-,TGTGCCTGGGGGGTGGGATCAGATACGCAGTATTTT,CAWGVGSDTQYF
TRBJ1-1,once,TRBV9,-,TGTGCCAGCAGCGAAGGGGGTATGAACACTGAAGCTTTCTTT,CASSEGGMNTEAFF
TRBJ2-1,-,TRBV3-1/TRBV3-2,TRBD1,TGTGCCAGCAGCCAAGGAGACAGGGATACAATGAGGCAGTTCTTC,CASSQGDRDTMRQFF
TRBJ1-1,-,TRBV7-6,TRBD1,TGTGCCAGCAGCTTAAGCCCGAATGGACTGACAGGGGTCGACACTGAAGCTTTCTTT,CASSLSPNGLTGVDTEAFF
TRBJ1-1,once,TRBV2,TRBD1,TGTGCCAGCAACGAGCAGGGGGCGCAGGGTGCGGCTTTCTTT,CASNEQGAQGAAFF
TRBJ1-1,-,TRBV6-1,-,TGTGCCAGCAGTGAAGGAACCCGCATGAACACTGAAGCTTTCTTT,CASSEGTRMNTEAFF
TRBJ2-2,-,TRBV9,TRBD2,TGTGCCAGCAGCGACTCGCTAGCGGGAGGGTCCGGGGAGCTGTTTTTT,CASSDSLAGGSGELFF
TRBJ2-1,-,TRBV21-1,-,TGTGCCCTGAAAAGTGGACAGGTCAAGGGCAATGAGCAGTTCTTC,CALKSGQVKGNEQFF
TRBJ1-4,-,TRBV7-9,-,TGTGCCAGCAGCTTGGGGATGGCAGGGCACAATGAAAAACTGTTTTTT,CASSLGMAGHNEKLFF
TRBJ2-1,-,TRBV7-2,-,TGTGCCAGCAGCTTAGTAGGTCGGGGCTCCTACAATGAGCAGTTCTTC,CASSLVGRGSYNEQFF
TRBJ2-3,-,TRBV7-3,TRBD2,TGTGCCAGCAGCTTGGGTAGCGGGAGGACAGATACGCAGTATTTT,CASSLGSGRTDTQYF
TRBJ1-1,-,TRBV5-6,-,TGTGCCAGCAGCCCGGGAGGGAACACTGAAGCTTTCTTT,CASSPGGNTEAFF
TRBJ1-5,once,TRBV6-1,-,TGTGCCAGCAGTGAAGCTAGAGGGCGGGATCAGCCCCAGCATTTT,CASSEARGRDQPQHF
TRBJ2-7,-,TRBV5-1,TRBD2,TGCGCCAGCAGGTCCCCGGGACTAGCTTCCTACGAGCAGTACTTC,CASRSPGLASYEQYF
TRBJ2-7,-,TRBV10-1,TRBD2,TGCGCCAGCAGGGGGGGCCAGCGGGAGGCCCCGTCTCGCGAGCAGTACTTC,CASRGGQREAPSREQYF
TRBJ1-4,-,TRBV19,-,TGTGCCAGTAGTAGAGGGTCTAGGGAAAAACTGTTTTTT,CASSRGSREKLFF
TRBJ1-2,-,TRBV27,-,TGTGCCACCCGACACAGCTATGGCTACACCTTC,CATRHSYGYTF
TRBJ2-1,-,TRBV5-4,TRBD2,TGTGCCAGCAGCTTGGTTGGCGGGAGAGGATCTAACAATGAGCAGTTCTTC,CASSLVGGRGSNNEQFF
TRBJ1-5,few,TRBV2,TRBD1,TGTGCCAGCAGAGGAACAGGGGGTAGCAATCAGCCCCAGCATTTT,CASRGTGGSNQPQHF
TRBJ2-2,-,TRBV15,TRBD1,TGTGCCACCGGGACGGGACAGGGGGTTACCGGGGAGCTGTTTTTT,CATGTGQGVTGELFF
TRBJ2-7,-,TRBV29-1,-,TGCAGCGCCTCAACGGGGGCCCACGAGCAGTACTTC,CSASTGAHEQYF
TRBJ2-2,-,TRBV6-5,-,TGTGCCAGCTGTTTGGGGGACACCGGGGAGCTGTTTTTT,CASCLGDTGELFF
TRBJ2-7,-,TRBV2,-,TGTGCCAGCAGTCCGGAGGTCTACGAGCAGTACTTC,CASSPEVYEQYF
TRBJ1-2,-,TRBV28,-,TGTGCCAGCAGTTTAGCCCAGGATGGCTACACCTTC,CASSLAQDGYTF
TRBJ2-7,-,TRBV27,TRBD2,TGTGCCAGCAGGATAGGGCTTGACGAGCGGGGTTCCTACGAGCAGTACTTC,CASRIGLDERGSYEQYF
TRBJ2-5,few,TRBV28,TRBD1,TGTGCCAGCAGTTTGGGGGGACAGGGGAGGGAGACCCAGTACTTC,CASSLGGQGRETQYF
TRBJ1-2,once,TRBV6-4,-,TGTGCCAGCAGTGTTCGGTGGGGCTACACCTTC,CASSVRWGYTF
TRBJ2-2,-,TRBV18,-,TGTGCCAGCTCACGGCCTAAGGGAGGAAACACCGGGGAGCTGTTTTTT,CASSRPKGGNTGELFF
TRBJ2-2,-,TRBV5-1,TRBD2,TGCGCCAGCAGCCCGGCCCTAGCGGGAGGACTCACCGGGGAGCTGTTTTTT,CASSPALAGGLTGELFF
TRBJ2-5,-,TRBV7-8,TRBD2,TGTGCCAGCAGCTTAGGTGGACTAGCGGGAGGATCGGAGACCCAGTACTTC,CASSLGGLAGGSETQYF
TRBJ1-1,few,TRBV27,-,TGTGCCAGCAAAGGAGGGGGAGATAATAGGTGGTTT,CASKGGGDNRWF